This T cell receptor (beta chain) was observed in a study of blood T cell repertoires in COVID-19. Study overall: Both acute and convalescent COVID-19 samples were obtained from the United States, Italy and Spain. T cells, B-cell-depleted T cells, or PBMCs supplied cDNA or gDNA.

The length of the CDR3 is 12 residues. Trimming shortened V by 3 bases and J by 7 bases, and 10 bases separated the two germline ends. In germline, CDR1 is SGHRS, CDR2 YFSETQ. In the authors' workflow: Amplification of reference gene primers provided the estimated nucleated cell counts. TCRdb's table, derived via immunoSEQ multiplex PCR, lists solely in-frame clones and lacks some. The V and J calls and the clone size are those of that table, but D and trimming were determined from the DNA. This sample yields some 200,000 clones, of which around 86% are seen a single time; 2.7% belongs to the top ten.

The sequencing sample was made of peripheral blood. The receptor comes from a man aged 40-50 years with active or convalescent COVID-19. This chain uses TRBV5-1 with TRBJ1-2; tentatively, D is TRBD1 (6 bases). The CDR3 coding sequence is TGCGCCAGCAGCTCACAGGGCTCTGGCTACACCTTC. Protein sequence: CASSSQGSGYTF.